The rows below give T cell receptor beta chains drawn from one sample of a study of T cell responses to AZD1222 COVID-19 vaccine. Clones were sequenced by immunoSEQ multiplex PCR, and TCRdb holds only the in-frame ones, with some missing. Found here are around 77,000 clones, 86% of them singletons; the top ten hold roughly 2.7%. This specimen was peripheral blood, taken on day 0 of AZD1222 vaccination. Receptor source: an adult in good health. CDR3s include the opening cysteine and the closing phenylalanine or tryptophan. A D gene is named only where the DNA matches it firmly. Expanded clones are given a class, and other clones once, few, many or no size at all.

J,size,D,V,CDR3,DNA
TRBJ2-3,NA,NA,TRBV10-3,CAINPGGTDTQYF,TGTGCCATCAACCCGGGAGGCACAGATACGCAGTATTTT
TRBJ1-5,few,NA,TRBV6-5,CASSYGGGGSNQPQHF,TGTGCCAGCAGTTACGGAGGGGGAGGGAGCAATCAGCCCCAGCATTTT
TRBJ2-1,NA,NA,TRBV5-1,CASSLGLSYNEQFF,TGCGCCAGCAGCTTGGGGCTCTCCTACAATGAGCAGTTCTTC
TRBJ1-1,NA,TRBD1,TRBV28,CASSLRRGQGNTEAFF,TGTGCCAGCAGTTTACGGCGGGGACAGGGGAACACTGAAGCTTTCTTT
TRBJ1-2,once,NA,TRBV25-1,CASSDRQIYGYTF,TGTGCCAGCAGTGATCGACAGATCTATGGCTACACCTTC
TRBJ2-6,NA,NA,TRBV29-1,CSAPIANVLTF,TGCAGCGCCCCGATAGCCAACGTCCTGACTTTC
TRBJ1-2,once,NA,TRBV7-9,CASSGQGIYGYTF,TGTGCCAGCAGCGGGCAGGGGATCTATGGCTACACCTTC
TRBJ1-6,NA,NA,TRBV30,CAWTGTLIYNSPLHF,TGTGCCTGGACAGGGACATTGATCTATAATTCACCCCTCCACTTT
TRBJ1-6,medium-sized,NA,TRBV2,CASRGWGESPLHF,TGTGCCAGCAGGGGGTGGGGTGAATCACCCCTCCACTTT
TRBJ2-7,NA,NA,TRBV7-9,CASAIRDGGDEQYF,TGTGCCAGCGCAATCAGGGACGGGGGTGACGAGCAGTACTTC
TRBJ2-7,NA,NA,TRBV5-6,CASSAGQGVAYEQYF,TGTGCCAGCAGCGCGGGGCAGGGGGTCGCCTACGAGCAGTACTTC
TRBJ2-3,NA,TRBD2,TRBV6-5,CASRGGERGSDTQYF,TGTGCCAGCAGGGGGGGGGAGCGGGGCTCAGATACGCAGTATTTT
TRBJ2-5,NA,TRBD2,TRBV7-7,CASSLSGIETQYF,TGTGCCAGCAGCCTCAGCGGGATCGAGACCCAGTACTTC
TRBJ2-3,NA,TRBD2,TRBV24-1,CATSDPGLAGGTDTQYF,TGTGCCACCAGTGACCCCGGACTAGCGGGAGGGACAGATACGCAGTATTTT
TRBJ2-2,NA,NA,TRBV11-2,CASSFSGLTTGELFF,TGTGCCAGCAGCTTCTCCGGGCTTACTACCGGGGAGCTGTTTTTT
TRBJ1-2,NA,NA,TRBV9,CASSPEGVYGYTF,TGTGCCAGCAGCCCAGAGGGGGTCTATGGCTACACCTTC
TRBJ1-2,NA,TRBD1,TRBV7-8,CASSLVPGGEGVYGYTF,TGTGCCAGCAGCTTAGTCCCAGGGGGCGAAGGGGTCTATGGCTACACCTTC
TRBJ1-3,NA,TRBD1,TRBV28,CASSLSGTGRRNTIYF,TGTGCCAGCAGTTTATCCGGGACAGGGAGACGGAACACCATATATTTT
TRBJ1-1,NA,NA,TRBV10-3,CAISESTANTEAFF,TGTGCCATCAGTGAGTCGACCGCGAACACTGAAGCTTTCTTT
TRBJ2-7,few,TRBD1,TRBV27,CASSYRTGGNEQYF,TGTGCCAGCAGTTACAGGACAGGGGGCAACGAGCAGTACTTC
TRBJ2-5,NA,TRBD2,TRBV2,CASRGTSGVETQYF,TGTGCCAGCAGGGGGACTAGCGGGGTTGAGACCCAGTACTTC
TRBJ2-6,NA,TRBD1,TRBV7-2,CASSRQGQFTSGANVLTF,TGTGCCAGCAGCAGACAGGGCCAATTTACCTCTGGGGCCAACGTCCTGACTTTC
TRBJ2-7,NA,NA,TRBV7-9,CASSPTPGTVYEQYF,TGTGCCAGCAGCCCTACACCAGGGACTGTGTACGAGCAGTACTTC
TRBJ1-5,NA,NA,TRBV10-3,CAISAGLTFSNQPQHF,TGTGCCATCAGTGCGGGGTTGACATTTAGCAATCAGCCCCAGCATTTT
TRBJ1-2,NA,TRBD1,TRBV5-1,CASSFGQGVLSYGYTF,TGCGCCAGCAGCTTTGGACAGGGGGTATTATCCTATGGCTACACCTTC
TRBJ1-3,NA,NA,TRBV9,CASSVAPFSGNTIYF,TGTGCCAGCAGCGTAGCTCCCTTCTCTGGAAACACCATATATTTT
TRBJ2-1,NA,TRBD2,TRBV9,CASSVEFAGGRDEQFF,TGTGCCAGCAGCGTAGAATTCGCGGGGGGCCGGGATGAGCAGTTCTTC
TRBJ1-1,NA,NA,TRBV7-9,CASSLTVNTEAFF,TGTGCCAGCAGCTTGACCGTGAACACTGAAGCTTTCTTT
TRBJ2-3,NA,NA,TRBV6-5,CATSPGTGTDTQYF,TGTGCCACCTCGCCCGGGACCGGAACAGATACGCAGTATTTT
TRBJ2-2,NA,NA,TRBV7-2,CASSFRGLVAGELFF,TGTGCCAGCAGCTTCCGAGGGCTAGTAGCCGGGGAGCTGTTTTTT
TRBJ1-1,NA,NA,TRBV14,CASSQDYQGMNTEAFF,TGTGCCAGCAGCCAAGATTATCAGGGGATGAACACTGAAGCTTTCTTT
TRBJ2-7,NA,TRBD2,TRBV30,CAWSSGTTLSYEQYF,TGTGCCTGGAGTTCCGGGACTACCCTCTCCTACGAGCAGTACTTC
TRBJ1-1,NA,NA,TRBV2,CASRQAEAFF,TGTGCCAGCAGGCAGGCTGAAGCTTTCTTT
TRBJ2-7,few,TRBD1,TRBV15,CATSSPPGQGRYEQYF,TGTGCCACCAGCAGTCCCCCGGGACAGGGACGCTACGAGCAGTACTTC
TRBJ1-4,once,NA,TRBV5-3,CARSLGVRPNEKLFF,TGTGCCAGAAGCTTGGGCGTCAGACCTAATGAAAAACTGTTTTTT
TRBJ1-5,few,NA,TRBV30,CAWSWGDTQPQHF,TGTGCCTGGAGTTGGGGGGATACGCAGCCCCAGCATTTT
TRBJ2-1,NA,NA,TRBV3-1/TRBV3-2,CASSRGGEQFF,TGTGCCAGCAGCCGAGGAGGGGAGCAGTTCTTC
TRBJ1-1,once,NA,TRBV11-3,CASSLDQNTEAFF,TGTGCCAGCAGCTTAGATCAGAACACTGAAGCTTTCTTT
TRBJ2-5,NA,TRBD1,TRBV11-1,CASSSWDSQETQYF,TGTGCCAGCAGCTCCTGGGACAGTCAAGAGACCCAGTACTTC
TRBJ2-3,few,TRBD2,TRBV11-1,CASSQLAGAVDTQYF,TGTGCCAGCAGCCAACTAGCGGGAGCGGTAGATACGCAGTATTTT
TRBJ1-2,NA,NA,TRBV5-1,CASSPGRGSNYGYTF,TGCGCCAGCAGCCCAGGGAGAGGTTCTAACTATGGCTACACCTTC
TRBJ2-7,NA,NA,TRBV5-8,CASSLPPSYEQYF,TGTGCCAGCAGCTTGCCTCCTTCCTACGAGCAGTACTTC
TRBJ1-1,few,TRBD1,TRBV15,CATSRDLTGFGNTEAFF,TGTGCCACCAGCAGAGATCTGACAGGGTTCGGAAACACTGAAGCTTTCTTT
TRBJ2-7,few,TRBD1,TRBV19,CASSDRGYEQYF,TGTGCCAGTAGCGACAGGGGCTACGAGCAGTACTTC
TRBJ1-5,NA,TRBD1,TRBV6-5,CASRGQGPSNQPQHF,TGTGCCAGCCGGGGACAGGGGCCTAGCAATCAGCCCCAGCATTTT
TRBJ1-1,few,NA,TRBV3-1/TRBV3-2,CASTQLRNTEAFF,TGTGCCAGCACCCAACTCCGGAACACTGAAGCTTTCTTT
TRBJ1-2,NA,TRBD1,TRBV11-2,CASSWTGEGYTF,TGTGCCAGCAGCTGGACAGGGGAGGGCTACACCTTC
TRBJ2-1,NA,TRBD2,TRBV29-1,CSVEDLLAGGQNEQFF,TGCAGCGTTGAAGATCTTCTCGCGGGAGGGCAAAATGAGCAGTTCTTC
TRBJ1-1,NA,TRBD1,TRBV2,CASRPRLQGVLNTEAFF,TGTGCCAGCAGGCCCAGATTACAGGGGGTTCTGAACACTGAAGCTTTCTTT
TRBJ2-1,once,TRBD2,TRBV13,CASSSRGLAGGLEQFF,TGTGCCAGCAGCTCCAGGGGGCTAGCGGGAGGGCTTGAGCAGTTCTTC
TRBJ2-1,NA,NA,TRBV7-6,CASIEGVAYNEQFF,TGTGCCAGCATAGAGGGGGTCGCCTACAATGAGCAGTTCTTC
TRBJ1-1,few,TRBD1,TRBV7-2,CASSSGQRTEAFF,TGTGCCAGCAGCTCGGGACAGAGGACTGAAGCTTTCTTT
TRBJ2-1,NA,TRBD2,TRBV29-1,CSVDSTSGKDEQFF,TGCAGCGTTGATTCAACTAGCGGGAAAGATGAGCAGTTCTTC